Each of the 32 T cell receptor beta chains below was sequenced from the same sample in a study of CD8 T cells in ankylosing spondylitis. TCRdb processed the 5' RACE reads anew with MiXCR; each CDR3 protein has one entry. This table has fewer than 350,000 distinct CDR3 sequences, approximately 10% appearing once. The sequencing sample was made of blood, either unsorted or a sorted T cell fraction (not recorded which). Receptors were obtained from a female donor with ankylosing spondylitis or in good health (not recorded which).

This clonotype was recorded many times. This chain connects TRBV28 to TRBJ1-2; the D gene is possibly TRBD1 (5 bases). This CDR3 comprises 13 residues. Trimming removed 3 bases at V and 2 bases at J, with 7 bases between. Germline CDR1 MDHEN, CDR2 SYDVKM. The CDR3 nucleotides are TGTGCCAGCAGTTTTGGGGCCAACTATGGCTACACCTTC. Amino acid sequence: CASSFGANYGYTF.

This rearrangement joins TRBV3-1 to TRBJ2-1, with 8 bases lining up with TRBD2. V dropped 1 base and J dropped 8; count of bases not matched to a gene: 10. The CDR3 spans 16 residues. Per germline, CDR1 LGHDT and CDR2 YNNKEL (reference sequence). Written as DNA, the CDR3 is TGTGCCAGCAGCCAAGCGGGGGTAGCGGGGTCCTATGAGCAGTTCTTC. Its translation is CASSQAGVAGSYEQFF.

The chain links TRBV5-5 to TRBJ2-4, with 8 bases lining up with TRBD1. J was trimmed by 4 bases and V by 3 bases; bases with no gene match: 12. CDR3 length: 17 residues. The V gene's germline CDR1 is SGHKS and CDR2 YYEKEE (reference sequence). The CDR3, as DNA: TGTGCCAGCAGCTCTACCGGGACAGGCGCCCCGAAAAACATTCAGTACTTC. Protein sequence: CASSSTGTGAPKNIQYF. Full variable domain (outside the CDR3, taken from reference TRBV5-5 and TRBJ2-4): DAGVTQSPTHLIKTRGQQVTLRCSPISGHKSVSWYQQVLGQGPQFIFQYYEKEERGRGNFPDRFSARQFPNYSSELNVNALLLGDSALYLCASSSTGTGAPKNIQYFGAGTRLSVL.

This clonotype was counted at least ten times. The chain links TRBV12-3 or TRBV12-4 to TRBJ2-7; D gene uncertain. Trimming cost V 0 bases and J 5 bases, with 8 bases left between them. This CDR3 region has 13 residues. CDR3 DNA: TGTGCCAGCAGTTTAGCGCTAAAAGACGAGCAGTACTTC. Its protein is CASSLALKDEQYF.

In its sample, this clonotype was seen many times. The chain recombines TRBV10-3 with TRBJ2-1, with TRBD2 matching over 10 bases. CDR1 ENHRY and CDR2 SYGVKD come from the germline V gene. J lost 7 bases, V lost 4 bases, and 13 bases had no gene match. There are 17 residues in the CDR3. In DNA form, the CDR3 reads TGTGCCATCAGTGCCGGTCTAGCGGGAGTCGGAGGGAATGAGCAGTTCTTC. Translation gives CAISAGLAGVGGNEQFF.

This clonotype was recorded only once. The genes are TRBV7-8 and TRBJ1-5, with D unclear. CDR3 length: 14 amino acids. CDR1 SGHVS and CDR2 FQNEAQ come from the germline V gene. The germline V and J ends were trimmed by 1 base and 5 bases, with 9 bases remaining between them. The CDR3 protein is CASSLGRIDQPQHF. The CDR3 region has the DNA TGTGCCAGCAGCTTAGGAAGGATAGATCAGCCCCAGCATTTT.

This chain links TRBV5-1 with TRBJ2-5; D is perhaps TRBD1 or TRBD2 (5 bases each). Germline assignment: CDR1 SGHRS and CDR2 YFSETQ. The CDR3 is made up of 17 amino acids. V was pared by 2 bases and J by 2 bases, with 19 bases between. Here the CDR3 reads CASSLRLFRDPQETQYF. The CDR3 DNA sequence: TGCGCCAGCAGCTTACGACTTTTCCGGGACCCACAAGAGACCCAGTACTTC.

This clonotype was found many times. The gene calls are TRBV7-2 and TRBJ1-1; D gene ambiguous. Trimming took off 1 base at V and 5 bases at J, with 11 bases between the two ends. The V gene's germline CDR1 is SGHTA and CDR2 FQGNSA. This CDR3 is 14 amino acids long. CDR3 DNA: TGTGCCAGCAGCTTAGGCGGACGGCGGACTGAAGCTTTCTTT. Its translation: CASSLGGRRTEAFF.

This clonotype was detected ten times or more. The chain joins TRBV18 to TRBJ1-5; 7 positions match TRBD1. Losses at the gene ends were 2 bases for V and 0 bases for J; bases not matched to a gene: 7. The CDR3 is made up of 17 amino acids. CDR1 is KGHSH and CDR2 is LQKENI in the germline V gene. For the CDR3, the DNA is TGTGCCAGCTCACCAGGACAGGCACCGGCTAGCAATCAGCCCCAGCATTTT. Encoded protein: CASSPGQAPASNQPQHF.

The sample holds many counts of this clonotype. The chain links TRBV9 to TRBJ1-2; no firm D call. The CDR3 consists of 15 residues. Germline V CDR1 and CDR2: SGDLS, YYNGEE. Trimming took 0 bases from V and 0 from J, leaving 9 bases between them. The CDR3 region is CASSVGAATNYGYTF. DNA of the CDR3: TGTGCCAGCAGCGTAGGGGCAGCCACTAACTATGGCTACACCTTC.

The chain employs TRBV29-1 and TRBJ2-1, with 12 bases fitting TRBD2. V was clipped by 4 bases and J by 6 bases; unmatched bases: 7. From germline, CDR1 is SQVTM and CDR2 ANQGSEA. The CDR3 totals 15 residues. The CDR3 bases are TGCAGCGTTGCCCGCCGACTAGCGGGAGTCAATGAGCAGTTCTTC. This sequence encodes CSVARRLAGVNEQFF.

This clonotype was counted a single time. A read error may explain this, as a much larger clone is one base away. The CDR3 spells CASSSGNTRYF. DNA for the CDR3: TGTGCCAGCAGCTCTGGGAATACGCGGTATTTT. The rearrangement links TRBV7-9 to TRBJ2-3; D gene unclear. The CDR3 has 11 amino acids. Germline CDR1 reads SEHNR; CDR2 reads FQNEAQ (reference sequence).

In this sample, this clonotype turned up many times. The rearrangement joins TRBV5-5 to TRBJ1-1; the match to TRBD1 covers 9 bases. CDR3 length: 16 amino acids. Germline V gene lookup returns CDR1 SGHKS and CDR2 YYEKEE (reference sequence). V was pared by 7 bases and J by 2 bases, with 12 bases of the junction left unmatched. The CDR3 DNA is TGTGCCAGCCACTCCGGGACAGGGATCAGAAACACTGAAGCTTTCTTT. It specifies CASHSGTGIRNTEAFF.

The chain joins TRBV30 to TRBJ2-3; no reliable D call. Between the trimmed V and J ends, which lost 3 bases and 2 bases, there was a span of 9 bases. CDR3 length: 13 amino acids. Germline-derived CDR1 and CDR2 are GTSNPN and SVGIG (reference sequence). CDR3 loop: CAWRRRDTDTQYF. The CDR3, as DNA: TGTGCCTGGAGGAGGAGAGACACAGATACGCAGTATTTT.

The J gene is TRBJ2-5, the V gene TRBV5-1; no definite D call. CDR3 length: 14 residues. Trimming shortened V by 4 bases and J by 3 bases, and 13 bases separated the two germline ends. Germline assignment: CDR1 SGHRS and CDR2 YFSETQ. The DNA of the CDR3 is TGCGCCAGCAGCCTGTGGGGAAAGAAAGAGACCCAGTACTTC. Its protein product is CASSLWGKKETQYF.

A few counts support this clonotype. J is TRBJ1-5 and V is TRBV7-2; D remains ambiguous. Germline V gene lookup returns CDR1 SGHTA and CDR2 FQGNSA. V was shortened by 5 bases and J by 7 bases, with 15 bases between the two germline ends. CDR3 length: 14 residues. The CDR3 spells CASSLQDLGQPQHF. The DNA of the CDR3 is TGTGCCAGCAGCCTCCAGGACCTGGGGCAGCCCCAGCATTTT.

The sample holds a few counts of this clonotype. The CDR3 sequence: CASTLLGGGAEDTQYF. The CDR3 DNA reads TGTGCCAGCACCCTTCTCGGCGGGGGGGCCGAAGATACGCAGTATTTT. The chain links TRBV5-6 to TRBJ2-3; 9 nucleotides agree with TRBD2. V was clipped by 6 bases and J by 5 bases; unmatched bases: 13. The CDR3 is 16 residues long. Germline V gives CDR1 SGHDT, CDR2 YYEEEE. The full variable domain, in which reference TRBV5-6 and TRBJ2-3 provide the parts outside the CDR3, is DAGVTQSPTHLIKTRGQQVTLRCSPKSGHDTVSWYQQALGQGPQFIFQYYEEEERQRGNFPDRFSGHQFPNYSSELNVNALLLGDSALYLCASTLLGGGAEDTQYFGPGTRLTVL.

This clonotype has just a few counts. This chain links TRBV10-3 with TRBJ2-7; TRBD1 might be the D (5 bases). V shed 4 bases and J shed 3 bases, with 10 bases lying between them. The CDR3 extends over 13 amino acids. Per the germline V gene, CDR1 is ENHRY and CDR2 is SYGVKD. The CDR3 reads CAISADNVYEQYF. DNA of the CDR3: TGTGCCATCAGTGCGGACAACGTCTACGAGCAGTACTTC.

In this sample, this clonotype turned up many times. V gene TRBV12-3 or TRBV12-4 combines with J gene TRBJ2-7; D perhaps matches TRBD2 (5 bases). The CDR3 extends over 14 amino acids. Trimming left V 6 bases short and J 4 bases short, with 16 bases between. DNA of the CDR3: TGTGCCAGCAGCCCCGCAGTAGCGCAGTACGAGCAGTACTTC. Its protein product is CASSPAVAQYEQYF.

The rearrangement joins TRBV7-2 to TRBJ2-5, with TRBD2 identical over 9 bases. The V segment lost 3 bases and the J segment 1 base; nucleotides outside the gene matches: 3. Germline V CDR1 and CDR2: SGHTA, FQGNSA. This CDR3 is built from 15 residues. This chain's CDR3 is CASSFSSGIQETQYF. DNA for the CDR3: TGTGCCAGCAGCTTTTCTAGCGGGATCCAAGAGACCCAGTACTTC.

The V gene is TRBV10-2, the J gene TRBJ2-2; the D is unclear. With 0 bases removed from V and 1 base from J, the gap between germline ends came to 6 bases. The CDR3 runs to 15 residues. Germline V lookup: CDR1 WSHSY, CDR2 SAAADI. The CDR3 is CASSESLGNTGELFF. The CDR3 DNA reads as TGCGCCAGCAGTGAGTCGCTTGGGAACACCGGGGAGCTGTTTTTT.

This clonotype was recorded many times. In nucleotides, the CDR3 is TGCAGCACAAAAGAAGAGACCCAGTACTTC. It encodes CSTKEETQYF. V and J are TRBV29-1 and TRBJ2-5; no clear D gene. With 8 bases removed from V and 3 bases from J, the gap between germline ends came to 7 bases. The germline gives CDR1 SQVTM, CDR2 ANQGSEA. The length of the CDR3 is 10 residues.

This clonotype was counted at least ten times. The gene calls are TRBV15 and TRBJ2-1, with TRBD2 matching 8 bases. Germline CDR1 LNHNV, CDR2 YYDKDF (reference sequence). The CDR3 extends over 16 amino acids. V gave up 0 bases and J gave up 4 bases; unmatched junction bases: 5. The CDR3 sequence: CATSRDRAGGYNEQFF. The CDR3 nucleotides are TGTGCCACCAGCAGAGATCGGGCGGGGGGTTACAATGAGCAGTTCTTC.

This clonotype was recorded a few times. The gene calls are TRBV7-9 and TRBJ2-5, with 7 bases lining up with TRBD1. Germline V gene sequence: CDR1 SEHNR, CDR2 FQNEAQ (reference sequence). The CDR3 runs to 15 residues. V shed 5 bases and J 4 bases; nucleotides not matched to a gene: 10. As DNA, the CDR3 is TGTGCCAGCAGCCCCATGTGGACAGGAGCAGAGACCCAGTACTTC. The encoded protein is CASSPMWTGAETQYF.

In this sample, this clonotype turned up once. This may be a read error, as it is one base from a much larger clone. The V gene is TRBV12-3 or TRBV12-4, the J gene TRBJ2-7, with 9 nucleotides matching TRBD1. CDR3 length equals 15 residues. CDR3 in DNA: TGTGCCACCAGTTATGACAGGGGGGGTTCCTACGAGCAGTACTTC. Translated: CATSYDRGGSYEQYF.

This clonotype was seen repeatedly, ten times or more. This chain links TRBV7-9 with TRBJ1-2; tentative D call: TRBD1 (5 bases). Between the trimmed V and J ends, which lost 1 base and 6 bases, there was a span of 15 bases. The CDR3 contains 15 residues. Germline V gene lookup returns CDR1 SEHNR and CDR2 FQNEAQ (reference sequence). The CDR3 spells CASSLGLGKGHGYTF. The CDR3 nucleotides read TGTGCCAGCAGCTTAGGGTTAGGGAAGGGGCATGGCTACACCTTC.

The chain uses TRBV5-1 and TRBJ2-1; 10 positions match TRBD1. The CDR3 runs 17 residues. Germline V gene lookup returns CDR1 SGHRS and CDR2 YFSETQ. J gave up 3 bases and V 4 bases, and 10 bases lay outside the gene matches. CDR3 in DNA: TGCGCCAGCAGCCCGGGACAGGGGTTCCCTAACTACAATGAGCAGTTCTTC. This codes for CASSPGQGFPNYNEQFF. Filled out from reference TRBV5-1 and TRBJ2-1, the complete variable domain reads KAGVTQTPRYLIKTRGQQVTLSCSPISGHRSVSWYQQTPGQGLQFLFEYFSETQRNKGNFPGRFSGRQFSNSRSEMNVSTLELGDSALYLCASSPGQGFPNYNEQFFGPGTRLTVL.

This clonotype was counted ten times or more. The rearrangement uses TRBV15 and TRBJ2-3; TRBD2 aligns across 7 bases. The germline V gene encodes CDR1 LNHNV and CDR2 YYDKDF (reference sequence). The CDR3 runs 15 residues. V was pared by 4 bases and J by 0 bases, with 4 bases of the junction left unmatched. CDR3 DNA sequence: TGTGCCACCAGCACCAGCGGGATGAGCACAGATACGCAGTATTTT. This gives the protein CATSTSGMSTDTQYF.

This clonotype was seen at least ten times. The chain uses TRBV29-1 and TRBJ2-3, with D perhaps matching TRBD1 or TRBD2 (5 bases each). Germline V gene sequence: CDR1 SQVTM, CDR2 ANQGSEA. The CDR3 contains 14 residues. Trimming left V 6 bases short and J 3 bases short, with 16 bases between. This CDR3 reads CSVPGRSYTDTQYF. The CDR3 DNA sequence: TGCAGCGTGCCGGGACGGAGCTATACAGATACGCAGTATTTT.

Details on this clonotype: With a much larger clone just one base away, this may be a read error. The rearrangement joins TRBV6-6 to TRBJ2-5; D may be TRBD2 (5 bases). Germline V lookup: CDR1 MNHNY, CDR2 SVGAGI (reference sequence). CDR3 length equals 13 residues. In DNA, the CDR3 is TGTCCCAGCAGTGACGGGATTCAAGAGACCCAGTACTTC. It translates to CPSSDGIQETQYF.

This clonotype has at least ten counts. The chain has TRBV6-2 or TRBV6-3 and TRBJ2-1; 14 bases align to TRBD2. V was pared by 6 bases and J by 3 bases, with 1 base of the junction left unmatched. The CDR3 totals 15 residues. CDR1 and CDR2 (germline): MNHEY, SVGEGT. This CDR3 reads CASRGLAGGYNEQFF. For the CDR3, the DNA is TGTGCCAGCAGAGGACTAGCGGGGGGCTACAATGAGCAGTTCTTC.

In its sample, this clonotype was seen a few times. The chain uses TRBV25-1 and TRBJ1-1; D is uncertain. Germline-derived CDR1 and CDR2 are MGHDK and SYGVNS. V was shortened by 3 bases and J by 5 bases, with 10 bases between the two germline ends. This CDR3 has 13 amino acids. As DNA, the CDR3 is TGTGCCAGCAGTGAGGCGGGTAGGACTGAAGCTTTCTTT. It translates to CASSEAGRTEAFF.